The 10 T cell receptor beta chains given below trace back to one sample, sequenced in a study of cytomegalovirus exposure and HLA in healthy donors. With 60 Vbeta and 13 Jbeta primers, the PCR was carried out. Assay used: immunoSEQ multiplex PCR; TCRdb lists only in-frame clones, some missing. There are around 140,000 clones in the sample; under 75% occur only once, and under 2.5% lies in the top ten. Sequenced material: PBMCs. These receptor sequences come from a woman between 40 and 55 years old in good health and CMV-seronegative.

The chain is built from TRBV18 and TRBJ2-3; TRBD2 is a possible D gene (5 bases). Germline V lookup: CDR1 KGHSH, CDR2 LQKENI. The CDR3 is 15 amino acids. Trimming removed 2 bases at V and 3 bases at J, with 12 bases between. The DNA for the CDR3 is TGTGCCAGCTCACCAGACCCTAGCAAAACAGATACGCAGTATTTT. It is translated as CASSPDPSKTDTQYF.

The rearrangement uses TRBV30 and TRBJ2-7; the match to TRBD1 covers 7 bases. Per germline, CDR1 GTSNPN and CDR2 SVGIG (reference sequence). This CDR3 has 14 amino acids. V trimming: 2 bases; J trimming: 2 bases; junction bases outside the gene matches: 6. The CDR3 DNA reads as TGTGCCTGGAGTAAAGGGACAGCAACCTACGAGCAGTACTTC. Translating it yields CAWSKGTATYEQYF.

The rearrangement links TRBV27 to TRBJ1-4; D is perhaps TRBD1 (6 bases). CDR3 length: 14 amino acids. The germline CDR1 and CDR2 sequences are MNHEY and SMNVEV (reference sequence). V lost 8 bases and J 7 bases, leaving 17 bases between the germline ends. CDR3 loop: CASGWDISPEKLFF. The CDR3 DNA is TGTGCCAGCGGGTGGGACATTTCCCCTGAAAAACTGTTTTTT.

This chain links TRBV19 with TRBJ1-1; D gene unclear. With 6 bases removed from V and 0 bases from J, the gap between germline ends came to 11 bases. The germline CDR1 and CDR2 sequences are LNHDA and SQIVND (reference sequence). The length of the CDR3 is 14 residues. DNA of the CDR3: TGTGCCAGTAGACAGACGTTAATGAACACTGAAGCTTTCTTT. This translates into CASRQTLMNTEAFF.

The chain employs TRBV4-3 and TRBJ2-7; a possible D gene is TRBD1 (6 bases). V lost 1 base and J 5 bases, leaving 12 bases between the germline ends. The V gene's germline CDR1 is LGHNA and CDR2 YSLEER. This CDR3 comprises 14 residues. The CDR3 sequence: CASSQGQQGHEQYF. The CDR3 nucleotides read TGCGCCAGCAGCCAAGGACAACAGGGCCACGAGCAGTACTTC.

V is TRBV7-2 and J is TRBJ2-1, with D perhaps matching TRBD1 (6 bases). The CDR3 has 15 amino acids. Trimming pared 2 bases from V and 3 bases from J, leaving 11 bases between. Germline V gives CDR1 SGHTA, CDR2 FQGNSA. As DNA, the CDR3 is TGTGCCAGCAGCTTAAAGTGGGGGCGCTACAATGAGCAGTTCTTC. This sequence encodes CASSLKWGRYNEQFF.

The V gene is TRBV27, the J gene TRBJ2-5, with a possible D match to TRBD2 (5 bases). CDR3 length: 15 amino acids. CDR1 is MNHEY and CDR2 is SMNVEV in the germline V gene (reference sequence). The germline V and J ends were trimmed by 2 bases and 5 bases, with 15 bases remaining between them. The CDR3 DNA sequence: TGTGCCAGCAGTTTACGGGGTGCCCAGGTGGAGACCCAGTACTTC. This encodes CASSLRGAQVETQYF.

The V gene is TRBV13, the J gene TRBJ2-1; 15 positions match TRBD2. Germline lookup yields CDR1 PRHDT and CDR2 FYEKMQ (reference sequence). Losses at the gene ends were 5 bases for V and 6 bases for J; bases not matched to a gene: 8. The CDR3 loop spans 17 amino acids. The CDR3: CASSPALGLAGGNEQFF. DNA for the CDR3: TGTGCCAGCAGCCCGGCCCTGGGACTAGCGGGGGGCAATGAGCAGTTCTTC. Full variable domain (missing parts from reference TRBV13 and TRBJ2-1): AAGVIQSPRHLIKEKRETATLKCYPIPRHDTVYWYQQGPGQDPQFLISFYEKMQSDKGSIPDRFSAQQFSDYHSELNMSSLELGDSALYFCASSPALGLAGGNEQFFGPGTRLTVL.

This clone appeared a few times. The V and J genes are TRBV28 and TRBJ2-7, with 10 bases fitting TRBD1. The CDR3 extends over 15 amino acids. Germline assignment: CDR1 MDHEN and CDR2 SYDVKM. The trim removed 6 bases at V and 6 bases at J, leaving 11 bases unmatched. The chain's CDR3 is CASRAPGQGKGEQYF. CDR3 nucleotides: TGTGCCAGCAGAGCCCCGGGACAGGGGAAAGGCGAGCAGTACTTC.

The chain employs TRBV7-2 and TRBJ1-4; 9 positions agree with TRBD1. The germline V gene encodes CDR1 SGHTA and CDR2 FQGNSA. Trimming took 5 bases from V and 5 from J; bases not matched to a gene: 6. The CDR3 is 15 amino acids. The CDR3 nucleotides read TGTGCCAGCAGCCGCTACAGGGGGCCGAATGAAAAACTGTTTTTT. This translates into CASSRYRGPNEKLFF.